This TCR beta chain was sequenced in a study of blood T cells in healthy people across ages. Through a sample-barcoded 5' primer and a J-beta primer mix, a second PCR was run for roughly 6 to 12 cycles. MiXCR, applied by TCRdb to the 5' RACE reads, yields one record per CDR3 protein. The profile shows around 750,000 distinct CDR3 sequences, about 53% of them singletons. For this clonotype: The antigen remains undetermined.

Germline CDR1 SGHNT, CDR2 YENEEA. Trimming shortened V by 5 bases and J by 2 bases, and 8 bases separated the two germline ends. CDR3 length: 13 amino acids. Findings and limits, study-wide: The CMV status of each donor remained undetermined, and this could have confounded shifts in expanded clonotypes.

Each sample used at least 6 million PBMCs. The TCR was taken from a man at least 80 years old in good health. The sample taken for sequencing was blood. The chain has TRBV11-3 and TRBJ2-3, with D uncertain. CDR3 sequence: CASSVVLTDTQYF. Written as DNA, the CDR3 is TGTGCCAGCAGCGTAGTCCTCACAGATACGCAGTATTTT.